Described below is a single TCR beta chain sequence and its context. The antigen is unknown. The sample originates from a study of pediatric ulcerative colitis. Assay used: immunoSEQ multiplex PCR; TCRdb lists only in-frame clones, some missing. The table records around 64,000 clones, 77% of them present only once. The study's findings and limits: Acute severe colitis showed lower rectal diversity from clonal expansions.

The source of this sequence is a boy younger than 18 with moderate ulcerative colitis. Sequencing used blood.

CDR3 amino acids: CASGTSGSYNEQFF. CDR3 nucleotides: TGCGCCAGCGGGACTAGCGGGAGTTACAATGAGCAGTTCTTC. The chain uses TRBV5-1 and TRBJ2-1; 14 bases match TRBD2. The CDR3 is made up of 14 amino acids. Germline values: CDR1 SGHRS, CDR2 YFSETQ. The V segment lost 7 bases and the J segment 4 bases; nucleotides outside the gene matches: 1. Using reference TRBV5-1 and TRBJ2-1 for the parts outside the CDR3, the full variable domain is KAGVTQTPRYLIKTRGQQVTLSCSPISGHRSVSWYQQTPGQGLQFLFEYFSETQRNKGNFPGRFSGRQFSNSRSEMNVSTLELGDSALYLCASGTSGSYNEQFFGPGTRLTVL.